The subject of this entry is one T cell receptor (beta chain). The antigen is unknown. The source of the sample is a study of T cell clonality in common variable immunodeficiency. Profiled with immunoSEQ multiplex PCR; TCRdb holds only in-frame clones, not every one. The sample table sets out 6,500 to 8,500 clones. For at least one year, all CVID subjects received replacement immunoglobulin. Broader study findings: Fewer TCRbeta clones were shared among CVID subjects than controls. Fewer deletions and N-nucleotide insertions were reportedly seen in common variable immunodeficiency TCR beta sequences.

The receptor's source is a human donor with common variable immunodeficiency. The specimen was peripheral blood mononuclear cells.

The CDR3 spells CASSTPDRAIGYTF. Incomplete CDR3 DNA: TGTGCCAGCTCGACGCCAGACAGGGCCATAGGC. The rearrangement uses TRBV18 and TRBJ1-2; 7 nucleotides line up with TRBD1. The read comes to an end 3 residues before the CDR3 does, leaving the germline J gene to fill in the end. The CDR3 runs to 14 residues. CDR1 and CDR2 (germline): KGHSH, LQKENI.